These 26 T cell receptor beta chains originate from one sample sequenced in a study of blood T cell repertoires in COVID-19. Only in-frame clones appear in the TCRdb table, and some are missing; sequencing was by immunoSEQ multiplex PCR. The sample has about 300,000 clones; about 89% are singletons. Sequencing was carried out using peripheral blood. Source of these receptors: a man aged 35-49 years with acute or convalescent COVID-19.

The rearrangement links TRBV23-1 to TRBJ1-5; the D gene is possibly TRBD1 (6 bases). TRBV23-1 is an ORF; its function is uncertain. The CDR3 loop spans 15 amino acids. V lost 1 base and J 1 base, leaving 8 bases between the germline ends. This chain's CDR3 is CASSQLQGSNQPQHF. The DNA of the CDR3 is TGCGCCAGCAGTCAATTACAGGGAAGCAATCAGCCCCAGCATTTT.

The chain employs TRBV27 and TRBJ2-1; 9 nucleotides match TRBD1. The CDR3 sequence is 16 residues long. Per germline, CDR1 MNHEY and CDR2 SMNVEV (reference sequence). The J segment lost 8 bases and the V segment lost 0 bases, leaving 8 bases of the junction unmatched. The CDR3 loop reads CASSLSAGQGLHEQFF. The DNA of the CDR3 is TGTGCCAGCAGTTTATCGGCGGGACAGGGTCTACATGAGCAGTTCTTC.

The chain employs TRBV12-3 or TRBV12-4 and TRBJ1-5; 10 bases align to TRBD1. Germline trimming cut 6 bases from V and 4 bases from J; bases unmatched to any gene: 0. The CDR3 runs 13 residues. The chain's CDR3 is CASRGQGNQPQHF. The CDR3 DNA reads TGTGCCAGCAGGGGACAGGGGAATCAGCCCCAGCATTTT.

The chain employs TRBV6-1 and TRBJ1-2, with D uncertain. The CDR3 covers 15 residues. Trimming stripped 3 bases from V and 2 bases from J, with 13 bases between. Per the germline V gene, CDR1 is MNHNS and CDR2 is SASEGT. The CDR3 nucleotides read TGTGCCAGCAGTGAGGCCTTCTCTTACAACTATGGCTACACCTTC. Translating it yields CASSEAFSYNYGYTF.

This clone was seen once. The rearrangement joins TRBV3-1 (or the pseudogene TRBV3-2) to TRBJ2-3; a possible D gene is TRBD2 (5 bases). With 0 bases removed from V and 8 bases from J, the gap between germline ends came to 15 bases. Germline V gene lookup returns CDR1 LGHDT and CDR2 YNNKEL (reference sequence). The CDR3 length is 15 residues. CDR3 in amino acids: CASSQDRGGPVTQYF. The CDR3 DNA reads TGTGCCAGCAGCCAAGATAGAGGCGGGCCTGTTACGCAGTATTTT.

The gene calls are TRBV7-3 and TRBJ2-2; perhaps TRBD1 as D (5 bases). V dropped 0 bases and J dropped 7 bases, with 6 bases sitting between them. The germline CDR1 and CDR2 sequences are SGHTA and FQGTGA. The CDR3 runs to 13 residues. DNA for the CDR3: TGTGCCAGCAGCTTAACAGGGGTCGGGGAGCTGTTTTTT. This encodes CASSLTGVGELFF. The whole variable domain, remainder taken from reference TRBV7-3 and TRBJ2-2, is GAGVSQTPSNKVTEKGKYVELRCDPISGHTALYWYRQSLGQGPEFLIYFQGTGAADDSGLPNDRFFAVRPEGSVSTLKIQRTERGDSAVYLCASSLTGVGELFFGEGSRLTVL.

The chain recombines TRBV14 with TRBJ1-5; 8 bases agree with TRBD1. The CDR3 is 15 residues long. V was pared by 5 bases and J by 3 bases, with 6 bases of the junction left unmatched. From germline, CDR1 is SGHDN and CDR2 FVKESK. CDR3 bases: TGTGCCAGCAGCGCCGGGACAGGAGCCAATCAGCCCCAGCATTTT. Its protein product is CASSAGTGANQPQHF.

This clone occurred once. This chain uses TRBV10-1 with TRBJ1-2; TRBD1 might be the D (6 bases). The CDR3 is 15 amino acids. V was pared by 1 base and J by 3 bases, with 12 bases between. Germline assignment: CDR1 WNHNN and CDR2 SYGVQD (reference sequence). CDR3 nucleotide sequence: TGCGCCAGCAGTGAGTTCAAGACAGGTGACTATGGCTACACCTTC. It codes for CASSEFKTGDYGYTF.

The chain uses TRBV5-1 and TRBJ2-1; the D gene is possibly TRBD1 (6 bases). Germline loops: CDR1 SGHRS, CDR2 YFSETQ. The CDR3 length is 13 residues. The V and J ends lost 1 base and 7 bases respectively, with 9 bases between them. The CDR3 DNA is TGCGCCAGCAGCTTGCAGGGGCAAAATGAGCAGTTCTTC. Its translation: CASSLQGQNEQFF.

The rearrangement links TRBV19 to TRBJ1-2; 8 positions agree with TRBD1. After removal of 8 bases from V and 8 bases from J, the junction contained 10 bases not matched to a gene. The CDR3 runs to 13 residues. The germline V gene encodes CDR1 LNHDA and CDR2 SQIVND (reference sequence). CDR3 nucleotide sequence: TGTGCCAGTGGACAGGGCCCTTCAAGGGGCTACACCTTC. Protein product: CASGQGPSRGYTF.

The CDR3 sequence is CAISESRGTGANVLTF. The CDR3 DNA reads as TGTGCCATCAGTGAGTCTCGGGGGACTGGGGCCAACGTCCTGACTTTC. The rearrangement links TRBV10-3 to TRBJ2-6; tentatively, D is TRBD2 (6 bases). Germline-derived CDR1 and CDR2 are ENHRY and SYGVKD. CDR3 length: 16 residues. Deletions cut 0 bases from V and 2 bases from J, with 8 bases between.

The CDR3 sequence: CATRGREEGGNEKLFF. DNA of the CDR3: TGTGCCACCCGGGGGAGGGAAGAAGGCGGTAATGAAAAACTGTTTTTT. The J gene is TRBJ1-4, the V gene TRBV15; D possibly corresponds to TRBD1 (5 bases). Deletions cut 8 bases from V and 4 bases from J, with 20 bases between. CDR1 LNHNV and CDR2 YYDKDF come from the germline V gene (reference sequence). The CDR3 length is 16 residues.

The J gene is TRBJ1-5, the V gene TRBV15, with a tentative D call TRBD1 (5 bases). The CDR3 runs 15 residues. Germline assignment: CDR1 LNHNV and CDR2 YYDKDF (reference sequence). The V end lost 0 bases, the J end lost 3 bases, and 9 bases lay between the germline ends. The CDR3 spells CATSRDRGTNQPQHF. DNA of the CDR3: TGTGCCACCAGCAGAGATCGGGGGACCAATCAGCCCCAGCATTTT.

This chain links TRBV4-2 with TRBJ2-2; the match to TRBD2 covers 11 bases. With V trimmed by 0 bases and J by 7 bases, 10 bases remained unmatched. The CDR3 loop spans 18 amino acids. CDR1 is LGHNA, CDR2 YNFKEQ, per germline. As DNA, the CDR3 is TGTGCCAGCAGCCAAGATCTTCGTAGCGGGGGGGCAGGCGGGGAGCTGTTTTTT. Amino acids: CASSQDLRSGGAGGELFF.

Only one count was recorded for this clone. The rearrangement uses TRBV2 and TRBJ1-2; D is unresolved. Looked up from germline, CDR1 is SNHLY and CDR2 is FYNNEI. The CDR3 loop spans 13 amino acids. Trimming removed 7 bases from V and 8 bases from J, with 17 bases in between. The CDR3 protein is CASTYFGGPGYTF. Here the CDR3 DNA reads TGTGCCAGCACATATTTCGGAGGACCCGGCTACACCTTC.

The chain has TRBV19 and TRBJ2-2; D is perhaps TRBD1 (6 bases). V dropped 3 bases and J dropped 0 bases, with 8 bases sitting between them. The CDR3 contains 15 residues. CDR1 and CDR2 (germline): LNHDA, SQIVND (reference sequence). This chain's CDR3 is CASSIGQPNTGELFF. Here the CDR3 DNA reads TGTGCCAGTAGTATCGGACAGCCGAACACCGGGGAGCTGTTTTTT.

The rearrangement joins TRBV5-4 to TRBJ2-3; tentatively, D is TRBD2 (6 bases). Germline CDR1 SGHNT, CDR2 YYREEE (reference sequence). This CDR3 is built from 15 residues. V gave up 4 bases and J gave up 0 bases, with 12 bases separating them. The CDR3 region has the DNA TGTGCCAGCAGCCTCCGGGGGTCGAGCACAGATACGCAGTATTTT. Translated, it gives CASSLRGSSTDTQYF.

The chain combines TRBV18 with TRBJ1-3; D is undetermined. This CDR3 is built from 14 residues. V was clipped by 3 bases and J by 2 bases, with 8 bases between them. Germline CDR1 and CDR2: KGHSH and LQKENI. The CDR3 coding sequence is TGTGCCAGCTCACCGGCTTTAACTGGAAACACCATATATTTT. Amino acids: CASSPALTGNTIYF. The full variable domain, in which reference TRBV18 and TRBJ1-3 provide the parts outside the CDR3, is NAGVMQNPRHLVRRRGQEARLRCSPMKGHSHVYWYRQLPEEGLKFMVYLQKENIIDESGMPKERFSAEFPKEGPSILRIQQVVRGDSAAYFCASSPALTGNTIYFGEGSWLTVV.

The chain recombines TRBV6-5 with TRBJ2-1; D is possibly TRBD1 (5 bases). The germline V gene has CDR1 MNHEY and CDR2 SVGAGI. Trimming took off 2 bases at V and 5 bases at J, with 10 bases between the two ends. The CDR3 loop spans 14 amino acids. CDR3 sequence reads: CASSYGQSNNEQFF. The DNA for the CDR3 is TGTGCCAGCAGTTACGGACAAAGTAACAATGAGCAGTTCTTC.

The chain combines TRBV5-1 with TRBJ2-2; the D gene is possibly TRBD2 (6 bases). Germline CDR1 SGHRS, CDR2 YFSETQ. V was shortened by 6 bases and J by 10 bases, with 31 bases between the two germline ends. This CDR3 has 18 residues. CDR3 sequence reads: CASNPLRDAGGVGEELFF. CDR3 nucleotide sequence: TGCGCCAGCAACCCGCTACGGGACGCCGGAGGGGTGGGTGAGGAGCTGTTTTTT.

The rearrangement joins TRBV7-2 to TRBJ2-3; no definite D call. CDR3 length equals 12 residues. Trimming stripped 3 bases from V and 4 bases from J, with 5 bases between. CDR1 and CDR2 from the germline V gene are SGHTA and FQGNSA. The CDR3 spells CASSFLADTQYF. Here the CDR3 DNA reads TGTGCCAGCAGCTTTCTCGCAGATACGCAGTATTTT.

This clone has just one count. The gene calls are TRBV5-1 and TRBJ2-4, with D tentatively TRBD1 (6 bases). The CDR3 is 16 amino acids. The ends were cut back, 2 bases at V and 0 bases at J, with 12 bases in the middle. Germline V gene data show CDR1 as SGHRS and CDR2 as YFSETQ. The CDR3 DNA reads as TGCGCCAGCAGCTTCTCGGGACAAATAGCCAAAAACATTCAGTACTTC. Its translation is CASSFSGQIAKNIQYF.

The CDR3 nucleotides are TGTGCCAGCAGTTTTCAGGAAACCTACGAGCAGTACTTC. Translating it yields CASSFQETYEQYF. The chain has TRBV12-3 or TRBV12-4 and TRBJ2-7; D is uncertain. V lost 3 bases and J 2 bases, leaving 8 bases between the germline ends. CDR3 length: 13 residues.

V and J are TRBV12-3 or TRBV12-4 and TRBJ1-1, with no clear D. This CDR3 spans 13 amino acids. V was cut by 7 bases and J by 4 bases, with 13 bases left in between. In DNA form, the CDR3 reads TGTGCCAGCACCATCTTAAGAGGCACTGAAGCTTTCTTT. This translates into CASTILRGTEAFF.

This chain links TRBV12-3 or TRBV12-4 with TRBJ1-2; D ambiguous. Trimming removed 6 bases at V and 7 bases at J, with 12 bases between. The CDR3 has 12 amino acids. CDR3 in amino acids: CASRPRVGGYTF. CDR3 DNA: TGTGCCAGCAGGCCGAGGGTTGGTGGCTACACCTTC.

This clone is a singleton in its sample. CDR3 protein: CAWSVGQVREQFF. The CDR3 nucleotides are TGTGCCTGGAGTGTAGGTCAGGTTCGTGAGCAGTTCTTC. This chain uses TRBV30 with TRBJ2-1; D is uncertain. The ends were cut back, 0 bases at V and 9 bases at J, with 12 bases in the middle. The CDR3 length is 13 residues. Germline V gene data show CDR1 as GTSNPN and CDR2 as SVGIG (reference sequence).